Listed below are T cell receptor beta chains from one sample, sequenced in a study of blood T cells in healthy people across ages. TCRdb re-analysed the 5' RACE reads in MiXCR, keeping a single row per CDR3 protein. The table has about 650,000 distinct CDR3 sequences, approximately 30% seen once; the top ten hold approximately 15%. The sample was blood. Receptors originate from a woman older than 75 in good health. Each CDR3 is given with its conserved first and last residue. D genes are given only for firm matches. A clone size is listed for some rows: how often the clone was seen (once, few, many), or a class if it is expanded.

D gene,J gene,V gene,clone size,CDR3 DNA,CDR3 protein
TRBD1,TRBJ1-1,TRBV27,many,TGTGCCAGCAGGAAGGGACAGGGCAGCACTGAAGCTTTCTTT,CASRKGQGSTEAFF
.,TRBJ1-2,TRBV12-3/TRBV12-4,.,TGTGCCAGCAGTTTACAGGGGTTTGGAAACTATGGCTACACCTTC,CASSLQGFGNYGYTF
.,TRBJ2-7,TRBV7-8,many,TGTGCCAGCAGCTTAGCGGGAGAGGGCCTTGTGCAGTACTTC,CASSLAGEGLVQYF
.,TRBJ2-7,TRBV7-2,many,TGTGCCAGCAGCTTACAACGGGGGAACGAGCAGTACTTC,CASSLQRGNEQYF
.,TRBJ2-1,TRBV7-2,.,TGTGCCAGCAGTTACGAACGGGGGAGCTACAATGAGCAGTTCTTC,CASSYERGSYNEQFF
.,TRBJ2-7,TRBV2,many,TGTGCCAGCTGGATGCTCCGGGACGGCAACTACGAGCAGTACTTC,CASWMLRDGNYEQYF
TRBD2,TRBJ2-1,TRBV3-1,.,TGTACCAGCAGCCCGGGACTAGGGAATGAGCAGTTCTTC,CTSSPGLGNEQFF
.,TRBJ2-7,TRBV6-1,.,TGTGCCAGCAGTGGGATAATCCAGGGGCGCCTAGAACTCTCCTACGAGCAGTACTTC,CASSGIIQGRLELSYEQYF
TRBD1,TRBJ2-7,TRBV11-2,many,TGTGCCAGCAGCGACAGGGGCCACCTCTCCTACGAGCAGTACTTC,CASSDRGHLSYEQYF
.,TRBJ2-3,TRBV18,many,TGTGCCAGCTCACCGGGCAGGGTGGCAGATACGCAGTATTTT,CASSPGRVADTQYF
.,TRBJ2-7,TRBV7-9,many,TGTGCCAGCAGCCCCCCGACAGTATACGAGCAGTACTTC,CASSPPTVYEQYF
.,TRBJ2-3,TRBV27,many,TGTGCCAGCAGTTCCCCGACAACTAGCACAGATACGCAGTATTTT,CASSSPTTSTDTQYF
.,TRBJ1-1,TRBV20-1,.,TGCAGTGCTAGGGAACCGAGCGCTTTCTTT,CSAREPSAFF
.,TRBJ2-7,TRBV10-3,many,TGTGCCATCTCATCCGTGGCCGAGGGGGAGCAGTACTTC,CAISSVAEGEQYF
.,TRBJ2-7,TRBV6-5,many,TGTGCCAGCAGTTACTCGATTTCCTACGAGCAGTACTTC,CASSYSISYEQYF
.,TRBJ1-6,TRBV20-1,many,TGCAGTGCTAGTAGGACAAGCTCCTATAATTCACCCCTCCACTTT,CSASRTSSYNSPLHF
.,TRBJ2-7,TRBV5-1,.,TGCGCCAGCAGCTTGGTTACAGAAACCTCCTACGAGCAGTACTTC,CASSLVTETSYEQYF
.,TRBJ1-1,TRBV18,.,TGTGCCAGCTCACCCGCCCGCGGAATGAACACTGAAGCTTTCTTT,CASSPARGMNTEAFF
.,TRBJ2-5,TRBV9,.,TGTGCCAGCAGCGTAGCTACCCAAGAGACCCAGTACTTC,CASSVATQETQYF